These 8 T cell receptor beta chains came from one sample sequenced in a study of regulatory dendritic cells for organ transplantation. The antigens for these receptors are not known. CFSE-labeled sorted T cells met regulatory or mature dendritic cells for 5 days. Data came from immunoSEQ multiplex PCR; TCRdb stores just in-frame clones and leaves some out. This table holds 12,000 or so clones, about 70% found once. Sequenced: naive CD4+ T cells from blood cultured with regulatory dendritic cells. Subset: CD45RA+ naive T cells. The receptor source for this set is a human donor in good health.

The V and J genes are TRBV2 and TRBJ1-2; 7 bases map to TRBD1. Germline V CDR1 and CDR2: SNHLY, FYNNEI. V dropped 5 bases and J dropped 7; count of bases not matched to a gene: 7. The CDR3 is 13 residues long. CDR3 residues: CASSPQGGSGYTF. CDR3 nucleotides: TGTGCCAGCAGTCCGCAGGGGGGAAGTGGCTACACCTTC. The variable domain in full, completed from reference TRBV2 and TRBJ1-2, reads EPEVTQTPSHQVTQMGQEVILRCVPISNHLYFYWYRQILGQKVEFLVSFYNNEISEKSEIFDDQFSVERPDGSNFTLKIRSTKLEDSAMYFCASSPQGGSGYTFGSGTRLTVV.

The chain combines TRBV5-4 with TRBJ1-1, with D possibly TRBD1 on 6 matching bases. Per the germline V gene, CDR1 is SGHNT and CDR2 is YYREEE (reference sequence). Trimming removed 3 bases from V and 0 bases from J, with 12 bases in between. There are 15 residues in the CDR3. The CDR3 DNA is TGTGCCAGCAGCTCCGGAGACAGGATGAACACTGAAGCTTTCTTT. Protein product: CASSSGDRMNTEAFF.

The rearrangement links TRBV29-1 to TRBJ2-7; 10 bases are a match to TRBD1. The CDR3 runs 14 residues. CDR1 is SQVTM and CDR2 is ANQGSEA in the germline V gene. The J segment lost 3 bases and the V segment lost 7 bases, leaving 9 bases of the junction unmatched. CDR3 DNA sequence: TGCAGCGCCGCGGACAGGGGGGGACTCTACGAGCAGTACTTC. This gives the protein CSAADRGGLYEQYF.

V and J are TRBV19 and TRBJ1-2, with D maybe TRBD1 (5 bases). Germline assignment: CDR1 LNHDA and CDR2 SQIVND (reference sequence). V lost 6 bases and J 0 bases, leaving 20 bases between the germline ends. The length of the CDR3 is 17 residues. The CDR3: CASSQSTWGITNYGYTF. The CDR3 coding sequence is TGTGCCAGTAGCCAAAGTACCTGGGGCATCACTAACTATGGCTACACCTTC. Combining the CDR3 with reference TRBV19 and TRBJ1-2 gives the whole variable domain DGGITQSPKYLFRKEGQNVTLSCEQNLNHDAMYWYRQDPGQGLRLIYYSQIVNDFQKGDIAEGYSVSREKKESFPLTVTSAQKNPTAFYLCASSQSTWGITNYGYTFGSGTRLTVV.

The CDR3 nucleotides read TGTGCCAGCACCAGAGCGCCCGCAGAGACCCAGTACTTC. Translated, it gives CASTRAPAETQYF. V is TRBV2 and J is TRBJ2-5; D is unclear. Germline CDR1 SNHLY, CDR2 FYNNEI. Trimming removed 7 bases from V and 4 bases from J, with 13 bases in between. There are 13 residues in the CDR3.

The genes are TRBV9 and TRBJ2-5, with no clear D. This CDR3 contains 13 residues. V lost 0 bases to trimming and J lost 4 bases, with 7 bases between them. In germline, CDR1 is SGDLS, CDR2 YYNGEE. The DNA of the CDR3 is TGTGCCAGCAGCGTAGCTTTGTCAGAGACCCAGTACTTC. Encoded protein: CASSVALSETQYF. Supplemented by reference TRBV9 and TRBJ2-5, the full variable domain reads DSGVTQTPKHLITATGQRVTLRCSPRSGDLSVYWYQQSLDQGLQFLIQYYNGEERAKGNILERFSAQQFPDLHSELNLSSLELGDSALYFCASSVALSETQYFGPGTRLLVL.

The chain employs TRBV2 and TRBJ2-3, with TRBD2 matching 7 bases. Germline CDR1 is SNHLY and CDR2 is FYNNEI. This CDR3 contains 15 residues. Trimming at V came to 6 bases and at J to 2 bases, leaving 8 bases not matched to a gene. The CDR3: CASRKGSGFTDTQYF. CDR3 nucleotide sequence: TGTGCCAGCAGGAAGGGTAGCGGGTTCACAGATACGCAGTATTTT.

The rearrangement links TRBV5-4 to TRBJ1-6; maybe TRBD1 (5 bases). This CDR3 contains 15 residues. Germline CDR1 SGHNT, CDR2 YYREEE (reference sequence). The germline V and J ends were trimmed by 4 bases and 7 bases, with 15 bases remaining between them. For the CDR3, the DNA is TGTGCCAGCAGCCCGGCGGGGAGGGGCAATTCACCCCTCCACTTT. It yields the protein CASSPAGRGNSPLHF.